The next 10 T cell receptor beta chains were all read from a single sample in a study of T cell repertoires in ileal Crohn's disease. TCRdb's table, derived via immunoSEQ multiplex PCR, lists solely in-frame clones and lacks some. The sample consists of 6,500 to 7,500 clones, roughly 78% of them appearing once. Time point described: proximal margin of the surgical specimen (macroscopically non-inflamed). The material sequenced was ileal tissue. The source of these receptors is an adult with Crohn's disease.

The chain links TRBV28 to TRBJ1-3, with 7 bases fitting TRBD1. The J segment lost 7 bases and the V segment lost 4 bases, leaving 4 bases of the junction unmatched. Per germline, CDR1 MDHEN and CDR2 SYDVKM. The CDR3 has 13 amino acids. The CDR3 bases are TGTGCCAGCAGTTCCGCAGGGGGGAACACCATATATTTT. The encoded protein is CASSSAGGNTIYF.

This chain links TRBV6-6 with TRBJ2-7; 8 bases match TRBD1. With 4 bases clipped from V and 5 bases from J, the junction kept 4 bases outside the gene matches. Germline V gene lookup returns CDR1 MNHNY and CDR2 SVGAGI (reference sequence). The CDR3 runs 13 residues. CDR3 in amino acids: CASSWTGRDEQYF. The CDR3 DNA sequence: TGTGCCAGCAGTTGGACAGGGCGCGACGAGCAGTACTTC.

As concerns this clone: This may come from a read error, since a much larger clone is one base off. Other DNA sequences in this sample translate to the same CDR3. This chain connects TRBV19 to TRBJ1-1; possibly TRBD1 for D (5 bases). The CDR3 extends over 13 amino acids. Per the germline V gene, CDR1 is LNHDA and CDR2 is SQIVND (reference sequence). V lost 3 bases, J lost 3 bases, and 8 bases lay in between. CDR3 in amino acids: CASSMKGDTEAFF. The CDR3, as DNA: TGTGCCAGTAGTATGAAAGGGGACACTGAAGCTTTCTTT.

This clone was seen a single time. The chain has TRBV10-1 and TRBJ2-3; D is ambiguous. The CDR3 has 14 residues. Germline lookup yields CDR1 WNHNN and CDR2 SYGVQD (reference sequence). The germline V and J ends were trimmed by 5 bases and 0 bases, with 9 bases remaining between them. In nucleotides, the CDR3 is TGCGCCAGCAGTCTTAGACCTAGCACAGATACGCAGTATTTT. It codes for CASSLRPSTDTQYF.

CDR3 coding DNA: TGTGCCAGCAGCTTGGGGACTAGCGGGGAGCTGTTTTTT. Protein product: CASSLGTSGELFF. The chain uses TRBV5-4 and TRBJ2-2; TRBD2 matches 7 bases. The length of the CDR3 is 13 residues. Germline V CDR1 and CDR2: SGHNT, YYREEE (reference sequence). Trimming removed 0 bases from V and 7 bases from J; junction bases left unmatched: 0.

The chain couples TRBV6-1 to TRBJ2-3; D not certain. Germline-derived CDR1 and CDR2 are MNHNS and SASEGT. V was trimmed by 3 bases and J by 2 bases, leaving 12 bases between them. CDR3 length: 15 amino acids. In DNA, the CDR3 is TGTGCCAGCAGTGAGGGCTCTAGTCACACAGATACGCAGTATTTT. This translates into CASSEGSSHTDTQYF.

The chain combines TRBV7-2 with TRBJ1-1; possibly TRBD1 for D (5 bases). Trimming removed 5 bases from V and 9 bases from J, with 13 bases in between. Germline loops: CDR1 SGHTA, CDR2 FQGNSA. The CDR3 is 12 amino acids. CDR3 sequence (DNA): TGTGCCAGCAGCACAAGGGGAGCCCAAGCTTTCTTT. The encoded protein is CASSTRGAQAFF. Looking up the rest from reference TRBV7-2 and TRBJ1-1 gives the full variable domain: GAGVSQSPSNKVTEKGKDVELRCDPISGHTALYWYRQSLGQGLEFLIYFQGNSAPDKSGLPSDRFSAERTGGSVSTLTIQRTQQEDSAVYLCASSTRGAQAFFGQGTRLTVV.

The chain carries TRBV11-2 and TRBJ2-7; D gene unclear. CDR1 SGHAT and CDR2 FQNNGV come from the germline V gene. This CDR3 comprises 11 residues. Between the trimmed V and J ends, which lost 2 bases and 2 bases, there was a span of 1 base. The CDR3 DNA sequence: TGTGCCAGCAGCTTAACCTACGAGCAGTACTTC. This sequence encodes CASSLTYEQYF.

The chain uses TRBV7-9 and TRBJ2-4; D possibly uses TRBD1 or TRBD2 (5 bases each). In germline, CDR1 is SEHNR, CDR2 FQNEAQ (reference sequence). The CDR3 is made up of 14 amino acids. The V and J ends lost 3 bases and 4 bases respectively, with 10 bases between them. CDR3 nucleotides: TGTGCCAGCAGCTTCCGGGACGGGAAAAACATTCAGTACTTC. The encoded protein is CASSFRDGKNIQYF.

The CDR3 DNA reads TGTGCCAGTAGGGGGATAGCCTCTACGCAGTATTTT. Translating it yields CASRGIASTQYF. The rearrangement joins TRBV19 to TRBJ2-3, with D unresolved. The CDR3 consists of 12 residues. V was shortened by 6 bases and J by 8 bases, with 12 bases between the two germline ends. Per the germline V gene, CDR1 is LNHDA and CDR2 is SQIVND (reference sequence).